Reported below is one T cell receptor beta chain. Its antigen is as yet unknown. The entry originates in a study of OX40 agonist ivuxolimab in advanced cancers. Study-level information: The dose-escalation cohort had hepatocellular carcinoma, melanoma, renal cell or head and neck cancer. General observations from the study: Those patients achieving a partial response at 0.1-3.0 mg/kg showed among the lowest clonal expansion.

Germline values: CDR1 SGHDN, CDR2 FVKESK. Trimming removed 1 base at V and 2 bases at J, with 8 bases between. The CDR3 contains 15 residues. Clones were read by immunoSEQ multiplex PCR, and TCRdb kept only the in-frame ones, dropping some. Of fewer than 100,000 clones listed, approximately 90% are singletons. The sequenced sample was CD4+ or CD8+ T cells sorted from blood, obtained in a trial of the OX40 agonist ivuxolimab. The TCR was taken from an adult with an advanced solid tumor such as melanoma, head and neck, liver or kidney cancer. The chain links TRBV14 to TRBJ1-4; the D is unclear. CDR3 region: CASSQGDGTNEKLFF. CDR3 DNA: TGTGCCAGCAGCCAAGGCGATGGGACTAATGAAAAACTGTTTTTT.